The 22 T cell receptor beta chains below all came from one sample that was sequenced in a study of cytotoxic CD8 clonotypes in ibrutinib-treated CLL. Sequencing was performed with immunoSEQ multiplex PCR; in TCRdb, only in-frame clones are kept and a portion is missing. The top ten clones hold roughly 13% of a sample with about 200,000 clones, roughly 72% of them seen once. Sequenced here: PBMCs, sampled after 24 months of ibrutinib treatment. These receptors were taken from a human donor with chronic lymphocytic leukemia.

This clone was observed a handful of times. The chain has TRBV7-9 and TRBJ1-3, with 9 bases aligning to TRBD1. The CDR3 has 18 amino acids. The ends lost 5 bases at V and 3 bases at J; junction bases unmatched: 14. Germline loops: CDR1 SEHNR, CDR2 FQNEAQ (reference sequence). CDR3 region: CASSVRYGQGFIGNTIYF. The CDR3 DNA is TGTGCCAGCAGCGTCCGATACGGACAGGGGTTCATTGGAAACACCATATATTTT.

This clone was found once. The gene calls are TRBV4-3 and TRBJ2-1; D not certain. Germline assignment: CDR1 LGHNA and CDR2 YSLEER. Trimming pared 0 bases from V and 8 bases from J, leaving 11 bases between. CDR3 length: 14 amino acids. CDR3 bases: TGCGCCAGCAGCCAAGATACTTTATTCGATGAGCAGTTCTTC. It translates to CASSQDTLFDEQFF.

The rearrangement uses TRBV4-3 and TRBJ2-2, with 9 bases that match TRBD2. The length of the CDR3 is 16 residues. CDR1 and CDR2 from the germline V gene are LGHNA and YSLEER. The trim removed 0 bases at V and 6 bases at J, leaving 5 bases unmatched. DNA for the CDR3: TGCGCCAGCAGCCAAGATGGCGGGAGGGCGCCCGGGGAGCTGTTTTTT. Residues: CASSQDGGRAPGELFF.

This clone appeared a few times. This chain uses TRBV30 with TRBJ1-1; D might be TRBD1 (6 bases). Germline V CDR1 and CDR2: GTSNPN, SVGIG (reference sequence). This CDR3 has 13 amino acids. Trimming pared 5 bases from V and 2 bases from J, leaving 12 bases between. CDR3 loop: CAWQTDSNTEAFF. DNA of the CDR3: TGTGCCTGGCAGACGGACAGTAACACTGAAGCTTTCTTT.

The chain uses TRBV27 and TRBJ1-5; 8 nucleotides align to TRBD1. Germline V gene sequence: CDR1 MNHEY, CDR2 SMNVEV (reference sequence). The CDR3 totals 15 residues. J gave up 2 bases and V 4 bases, and 4 bases lay outside the gene matches. CDR3 in amino acids: CASSYGQGGNQPQHF. As DNA, the CDR3 is TGTGCCAGCAGTTACGGACAGGGAGGCAATCAGCCCCAGCATTTT.

V is TRBV29-1 and J is TRBJ2-1; 11 nucleotides agree with TRBD2. CDR1 and CDR2 from the germline V gene are SQVTM and ANQGSEA. The junction had 8 bases not matched to a gene; V was cut back by 2 bases and J by 8 bases. The CDR3 length is 15 residues. The CDR3 region has the DNA TGCAGCGTTGAATTACCTAGCGGGAGGTTATATGAGCAGTTCTTC. Encoded protein: CSVELPSGRLYEQFF.

The V and J genes are TRBV19 and TRBJ2-7, with a possible D match to TRBD1 (6 bases). Germline assignment: CDR1 LNHDA and CDR2 SQIVND (reference sequence). The CDR3 is made up of 14 amino acids. V dropped 4 bases and J dropped 5 bases, with 15 bases sitting between them. The CDR3 here is CASSKRQALDEQYF. CDR3 bases: TGTGCCAGTAGTAAACGACAGGCCCTGGACGAGCAGTACTTC.

This sequence joins TRBV4-3 and TRBJ1-1, with D possibly matching TRBD1 (6 bases). CDR1 is LGHNA and CDR2 is YSLEER in the germline V gene. V was pared by 0 bases and J by 10 bases, with 12 bases between. The CDR3 consists of 13 residues. As DNA, the CDR3 is TGCGCCAGCAGCCAAGACACAGGGCGTCGAGCTTTCTTT. Translating gives CASSQDTGRRAFF.

The rearrangement uses TRBV7-9 and TRBJ2-7; no definite D call. V was shortened by 7 bases and J by 2 bases, with 9 bases between the two germline ends. Looked up from germline, CDR1 is SEHNR and CDR2 is FQNEAQ (reference sequence). CDR3 length: 12 residues. CDR3 in DNA: TGTGCCAGCAACCTGAACGCCTACGAGCAGTACTTC. Its protein product is CASNLNAYEQYF. The whole variable domain, filled in from reference TRBV7-9 and TRBJ2-7, reads DTGVSQNPRHKITKRGQNVTFRCDPISEHNRLYWYRQTLGQGPEFLTYFQNEAQLEKSRLLSDRFSAERPKGSFSTLEIQRTEQGDSAMYLCASNLNAYEQYFGPGTRLTVT.

This sequence joins TRBV18 and TRBJ2-7; 14 bases fit TRBD2. There are 18 residues in the CDR3. In germline, CDR1 is KGHSH, CDR2 LQKENI. V lost 2 bases to trimming and J lost 0 bases; unmatched junction nucleotides: 6. This CDR3 reads CASSPWTSGRQSSYEQYF. Written as DNA, the CDR3 is TGTGCCAGCTCACCATGGACTAGCGGGAGGCAAAGCTCCTACGAGCAGTACTTC.

The chain couples TRBV2 to TRBJ2-7; D is possibly TRBD1 or TRBD2 (5 bases each). The CDR3 loop spans 14 amino acids. V lost 3 bases and J 3 bases, leaving 12 bases between the germline ends. The germline CDR1 and CDR2 sequences are SNHLY and FYNNEI. The CDR3 bases are TGTGCCAGCAGTGAGGGACGGAATAACTACGAGCAGTACTTC. Translation: CASSEGRNNYEQYF.

The chain uses TRBV19 and TRBJ2-5, with 8 bases identical to TRBD2. The length of the CDR3 is 15 residues. Germline values: CDR1 LNHDA, CDR2 SQIVND (reference sequence). After removal of 6 bases from V and 5 bases from J, the junction contained 11 bases not matched to a gene. The CDR3 region is CASSRLPGGPETQYF. In DNA form, the CDR3 reads TGTGCCAGTAGCCGGCTGCCGGGAGGGCCCGAGACCCAGTACTTC.

This rearrangement joins TRBV7-9 to TRBJ2-7; D is uncertain. V lost 1 base to trimming and J lost 0 bases, with 10 bases between them. The CDR3 length is 15 residues. From germline, CDR1 is SEHNR and CDR2 FQNEAQ (reference sequence). Written as DNA, the CDR3 is TGTGCCAGCAGCTTAGTTTACGGAAACTCCTACGAGCAGTACTTC. This encodes CASSLVYGNSYEQYF.

CDR3 loop: CASRDEIGTEAFF. The CDR3 coding sequence is TGTGCCAGCAGGGACGAAATTGGGACTGAAGCTTTCTTT. V usage is TRBV2 and J usage is TRBJ1-1, with no clear D. Germline V CDR1 and CDR2: SNHLY, FYNNEI. Trimming shortened V by 6 bases and J by 5 bases, and 13 bases separated the two germline ends. This CDR3 spans 13 amino acids.

The chain recombines TRBV29-1 with TRBJ2-7; D gene unclear. This CDR3 has 13 residues. V was trimmed by 5 bases and J by 0 bases, leaving 11 bases between them. Per the germline V gene, CDR1 is SQVTM and CDR2 is ANQGSEA. CDR3 DNA sequence: TGCAGCGTTCTGAGAAGATTCTCCTACGAGCAGTACTTC. Its translation is CSVLRRFSYEQYF.

The gene calls are TRBV10-1 and TRBJ2-1; D is unresolved. CDR1 and CDR2 (germline): WNHNN, SYGVQD (reference sequence). V lost 5 bases to trimming and J lost 4 bases, with 15 bases between them. The CDR3 contains 15 residues. CDR3 residues: CASSWKDPKYNEQFF. CDR3 sequence (DNA): TGCGCCAGCAGTTGGAAGGACCCCAAGTACAATGAGCAGTTCTTC.

This clone has only a few counts. The chain joins TRBV18 to TRBJ1-4; D unresolved. Germline loops: CDR1 KGHSH, CDR2 LQKENI. Trimming took off 4 bases at V and 8 bases at J, with 11 bases between the two ends. This CDR3 contains 13 residues. The DNA for the CDR3 is TGTGCCAGCTCACTCCGGGATCGGGAAAAACTGTTTTTT. Translated: CASSLRDREKLFF.

The rearrangement links TRBV5-1 to TRBJ2-7; 13 positions match TRBD2. V gave up 4 bases and J gave up 6 bases; unmatched junction bases: 4. Germline V gene lookup returns CDR1 SGHRS and CDR2 YFSETQ. This CDR3 spans 14 amino acids. The CDR3 loop reads CASSLTSGRIEQYF. CDR3 nucleotide sequence: TGCGCCAGCAGCCTGACTAGCGGGAGGATCGAGCAGTACTTC.

This clone appeared once. The chain combines TRBV2 with TRBJ2-3; no clear D gene. From germline, CDR1 is SNHLY and CDR2 FYNNEI. V was cut by 6 bases and J by 0 bases, with 10 bases left in between. This CDR3 contains 14 residues. The CDR3 spells CASRPARSTDTQYF. In DNA form, the CDR3 reads TGTGCCAGCAGGCCCGCACGGAGCACAGATACGCAGTATTTT.

This clone has only a few counts. J is TRBJ2-7 and V is TRBV6-5, with 11 positions matching TRBD2. The CDR3 sequence is 15 residues long. CDR1 and CDR2 (germline): MNHEY, SVGAGI. The ends lost 2 bases at V and 3 bases at J; junction bases unmatched: 3. CDR3 amino acids: CASSYAGTSGYEQYF. The CDR3 nucleotides are TGTGCCAGCAGTTACGCCGGGACTAGCGGCTACGAGCAGTACTTC.

This clone was picked up a small number of times. The rearrangement joins TRBV7-2 to TRBJ1-5; D remains unclear. Looked up from germline, CDR1 is SGHTA and CDR2 is FQGNSA. V lost 0 bases and J 0 bases, leaving 6 bases between the germline ends. The CDR3 is 15 amino acids. CDR3 sequence: CASSLADYSNQPQHF. CDR3 DNA sequence: TGTGCCAGCAGCTTAGCCGATTATAGCAATCAGCCCCAGCATTTT.

The rearrangement joins TRBV18 to TRBJ2-7, with D perhaps matching TRBD1 (5 bases). The CDR3 consists of 13 residues. In germline, CDR1 is KGHSH, CDR2 LQKENI. V gave up 5 bases and J gave up 2 bases, with 10 bases separating them. In DNA form, the CDR3 reads TGTGCCAGCTCAGACAGTCAGCCCTACGAGCAGTACTTC. Protein product: CASSDSQPYEQYF.